This T cell receptor beta chain was documented in a study of T cells in Graves' hyperthyroidism and ophthalmopathy. In this sample, this clonotype turned up many times. Germline loops: CDR1 KGHSH, CDR2 LQKENI. The CDR3 runs 14 residues. The V gene end was trimmed by 3 bases and the J gene end by 5 bases; junction bases not matched to a gene: 4. TCR beta CDR3 regions were amplified from RNA. When the TCR CDR3 underwent first-round RT-PCR, the HTBI primer set was used. One entry per CDR3 protein, called by TCRdb with MiXCR from the multiplex PCR reads. The sample contains 600,000 to 700,000 distinct CDR3 sequences, over 12% of which appear only once.

The sequencing sample was made of blood. The V and J genes are TRBV18 and TRBJ1-5, with 7 bases lining up with TRBD1. The receptor's source is a woman between 40 and 55 years old with Graves' ophthalmopathy. CDR3 protein: CASSPEDRDQPQHF. DNA of the CDR3: TGTGCCAGCTCACCGGAAGACAGGGATCAGCCCCAGCATTTT.